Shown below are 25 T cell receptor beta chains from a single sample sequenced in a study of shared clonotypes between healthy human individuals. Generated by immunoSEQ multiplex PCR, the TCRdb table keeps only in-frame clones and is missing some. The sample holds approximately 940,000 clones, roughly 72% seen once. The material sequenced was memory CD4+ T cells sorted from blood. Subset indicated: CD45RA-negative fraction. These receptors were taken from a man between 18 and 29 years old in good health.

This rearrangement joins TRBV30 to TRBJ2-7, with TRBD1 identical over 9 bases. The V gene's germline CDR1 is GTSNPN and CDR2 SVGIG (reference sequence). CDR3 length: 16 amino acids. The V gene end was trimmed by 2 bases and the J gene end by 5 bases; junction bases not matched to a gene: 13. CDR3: CAWSTKPGQGRHEQYF. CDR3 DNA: TGTGCCTGGAGTACCAAACCGGGACAGGGAAGGCACGAGCAGTACTTC.

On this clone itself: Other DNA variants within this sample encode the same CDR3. CDR3 protein: CASSFRQGRYEQYF. The CDR3 DNA follows: TGTGCCAGCAGTTTCCGACAGGGGCGATACGAGCAGTACTTC. The V gene is TRBV28, the J gene TRBJ2-7, with 8 bases fitting TRBD1. Per the germline V gene, CDR1 is MDHEN and CDR2 is SYDVKM. The V and J ends lost 3 bases and 4 bases, in that order; junction bases with no gene match: 5. This CDR3 is built from 14 residues.

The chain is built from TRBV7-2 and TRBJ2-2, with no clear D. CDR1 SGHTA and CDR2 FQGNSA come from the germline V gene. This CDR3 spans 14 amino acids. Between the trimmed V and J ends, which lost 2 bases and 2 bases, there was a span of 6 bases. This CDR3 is CASSLNYNTGELFF. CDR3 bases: TGTGCCAGCAGCTTAAACTACAACACCGGGGAGCTGTTTTTT.

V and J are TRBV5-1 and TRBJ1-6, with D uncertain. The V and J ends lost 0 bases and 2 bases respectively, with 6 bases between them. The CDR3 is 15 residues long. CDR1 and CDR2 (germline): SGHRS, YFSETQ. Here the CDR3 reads CASSLDTAYNSPLHF. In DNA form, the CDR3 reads TGCGCCAGCAGCTTGGACACGGCCTATAATTCACCCCTCCACTTT. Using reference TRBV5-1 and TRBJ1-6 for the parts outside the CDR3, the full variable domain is KAGVTQTPRYLIKTRGQQVTLSCSPISGHRSVSWYQQTPGQGLQFLFEYFSETQRNKGNFPGRFSGRQFSNSRSEMNVSTLELGDSALYLCASSLDTAYNSPLHFGNGTRLTVT.

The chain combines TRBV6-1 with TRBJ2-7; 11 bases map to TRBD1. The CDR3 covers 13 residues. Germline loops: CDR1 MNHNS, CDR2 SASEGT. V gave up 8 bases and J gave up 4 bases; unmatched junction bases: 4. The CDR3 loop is CASGGQGEYEQYF. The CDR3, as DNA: TGTGCCAGCGGGGGACAGGGGGAATACGAGCAGTACTTC.

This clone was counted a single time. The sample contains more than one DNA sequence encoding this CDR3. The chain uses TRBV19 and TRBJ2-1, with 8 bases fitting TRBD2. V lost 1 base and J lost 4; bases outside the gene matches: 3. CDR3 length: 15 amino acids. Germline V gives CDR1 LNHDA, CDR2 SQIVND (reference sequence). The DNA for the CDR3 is TGTGCCAGTAGTATAGCCCGGGGGGGATACAATGAGCAGTTCTTC. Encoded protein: CASSIARGGYNEQFF.

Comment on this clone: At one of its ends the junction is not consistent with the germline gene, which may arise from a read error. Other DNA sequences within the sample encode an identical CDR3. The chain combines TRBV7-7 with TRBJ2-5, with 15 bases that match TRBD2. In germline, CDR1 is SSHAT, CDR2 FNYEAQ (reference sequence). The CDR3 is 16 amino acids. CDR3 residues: CASSWGTSGGQETQYF. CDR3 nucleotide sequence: TGTGCTAGCAGCTGGGGGACTAGCGGGGGGCAAGAGACCCAGTACTTC.

CDR3 protein: CASSPWTGRTEAFF. The CDR3 DNA follows: TGTGCCAGCTCCCCTTGGACAGGGAGGACTGAAGCTTTCTTT. V gene TRBV18 combines with J gene TRBJ1-1; 8 bases agree with TRBD1. Unmatched junction bases numbered 8, after V lost 6 bases and J lost 5 bases. CDR1 KGHSH and CDR2 LQKENI come from the germline V gene. The CDR3 has 14 residues.

The chain's CDR3 is CASSQERYGKDQPQHF. The DNA of the CDR3 is TGCGCCAGCAGCCAAGAAAGGTATGGAAAGGATCAGCCCCAGCATTTT. The rearrangement uses TRBV4-3 and TRBJ1-5; no definite D call. The germline V and J ends were trimmed by 0 bases and 5 bases, with 14 bases remaining between them. There are 16 residues in the CDR3. Germline V CDR1 and CDR2: LGHNA, YSLEER.

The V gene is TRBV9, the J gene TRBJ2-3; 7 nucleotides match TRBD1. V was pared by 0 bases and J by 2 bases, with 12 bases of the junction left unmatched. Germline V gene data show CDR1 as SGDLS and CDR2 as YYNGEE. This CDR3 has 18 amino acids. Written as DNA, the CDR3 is TGTGCCAGCAGCGTAGGTATAGGGACAGTCACTAACACAGATACGCAGTATTTT. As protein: CASSVGIGTVTNTDTQYF.

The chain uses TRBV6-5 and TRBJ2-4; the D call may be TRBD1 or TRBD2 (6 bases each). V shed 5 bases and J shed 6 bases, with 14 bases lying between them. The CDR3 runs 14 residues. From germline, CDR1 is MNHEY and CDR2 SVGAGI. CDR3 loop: CASSRTGAGNIQYF. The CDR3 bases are TGTGCCAGCAGTAGGACGGGGGCGGGAAACATTCAGTACTTC.

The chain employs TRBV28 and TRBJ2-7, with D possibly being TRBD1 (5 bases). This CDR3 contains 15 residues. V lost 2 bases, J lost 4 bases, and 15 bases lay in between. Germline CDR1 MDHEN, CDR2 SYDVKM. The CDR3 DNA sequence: TGTGCCAGCAGTTTAGGCCAGGGCCTCGGGTACGAGCAGTACTTC. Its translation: CASSLGQGLGYEQYF.

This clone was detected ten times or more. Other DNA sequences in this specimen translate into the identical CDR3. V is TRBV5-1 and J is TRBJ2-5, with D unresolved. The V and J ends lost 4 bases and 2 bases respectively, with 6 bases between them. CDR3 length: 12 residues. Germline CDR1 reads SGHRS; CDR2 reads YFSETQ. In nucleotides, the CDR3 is TGCGCCAGCAGCAACCCGCAAGAGACCCAGTACTTC. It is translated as CASSNPQETQYF.

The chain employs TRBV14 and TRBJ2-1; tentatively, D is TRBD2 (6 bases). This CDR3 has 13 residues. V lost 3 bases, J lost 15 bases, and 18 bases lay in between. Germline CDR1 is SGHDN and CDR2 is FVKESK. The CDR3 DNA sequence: TGTGCCAGCAGCCAGTACGGGACTGACTCACGGTTCTTC. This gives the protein CASSQYGTDSRFF.

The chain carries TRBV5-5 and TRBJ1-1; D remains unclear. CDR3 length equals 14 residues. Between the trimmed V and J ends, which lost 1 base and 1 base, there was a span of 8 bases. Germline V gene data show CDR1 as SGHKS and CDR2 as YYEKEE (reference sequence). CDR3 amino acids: CASSLFPSNTEAFF. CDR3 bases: TGTGCCAGCAGCTTGTTCCCATCGAACACTGAAGCTTTCTTT.

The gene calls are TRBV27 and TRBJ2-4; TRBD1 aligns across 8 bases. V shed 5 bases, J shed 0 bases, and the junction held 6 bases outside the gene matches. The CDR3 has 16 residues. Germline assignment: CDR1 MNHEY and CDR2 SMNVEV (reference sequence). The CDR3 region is CASSPGQGLAKNIQYF. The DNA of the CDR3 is TGTGCCAGCAGTCCTGGACAGGGACTAGCCAAAAACATTCAGTACTTC.

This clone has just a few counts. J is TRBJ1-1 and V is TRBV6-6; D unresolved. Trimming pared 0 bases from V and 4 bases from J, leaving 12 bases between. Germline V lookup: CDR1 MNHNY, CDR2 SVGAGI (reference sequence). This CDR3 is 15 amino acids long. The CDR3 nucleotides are TGTGCCAGCAGTTACTCGAATAGCGGTGGCACTGAAGCTTTCTTT. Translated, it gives CASSYSNSGGTEAFF.

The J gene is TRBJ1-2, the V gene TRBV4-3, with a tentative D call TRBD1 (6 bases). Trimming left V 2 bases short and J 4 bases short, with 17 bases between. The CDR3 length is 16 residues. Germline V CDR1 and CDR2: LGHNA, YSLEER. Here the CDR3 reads CASSQSRQEAFYGYTF. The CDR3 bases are TGCGCCAGCAGCCAATCTAGACAGGAGGCCTTCTATGGCTACACCTTC.

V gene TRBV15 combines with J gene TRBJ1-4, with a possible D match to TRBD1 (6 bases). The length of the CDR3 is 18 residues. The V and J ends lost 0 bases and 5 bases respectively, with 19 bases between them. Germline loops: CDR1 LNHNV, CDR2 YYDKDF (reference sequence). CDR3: CATSRDRGAKNQNEKLFF. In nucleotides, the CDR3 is TGTGCCACCAGCAGAGACCGGGGGGCGAAAAATCAGAATGAAAAACTGTTTTTT.

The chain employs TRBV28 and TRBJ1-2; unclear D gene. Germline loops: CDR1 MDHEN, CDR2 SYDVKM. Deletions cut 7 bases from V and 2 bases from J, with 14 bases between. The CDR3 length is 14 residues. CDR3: CASTWAGENYGYTF. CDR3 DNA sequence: TGTGCCAGCACATGGGCCGGCGAGAACTATGGCTACACCTTC.

The CDR3 bases are TGTGCCAGCAGTGAATCCGGGACAGGGTATCAGCCCCAGCATTTT. Translated: CASSESGTGYQPQHF. The chain links TRBV28 to TRBJ1-5, with 9 bases that match TRBD1. Per the germline V gene, CDR1 is MDHEN and CDR2 is SYDVKM. V lost 5 bases to trimming and J lost 5 bases; unmatched junction nucleotides: 7. This CDR3 comprises 15 residues.

The CDR3 spells CAISVSSDTQYF. The CDR3 region has the DNA TGTGCCATCAGTGTATCGTCTGATACGCAGTATTTT. The rearrangement joins TRBV10-3 to TRBJ2-3; D is ambiguous. The CDR3 is made up of 12 amino acids. V was cut by 4 bases and J by 6 bases, with 8 bases left in between. Germline assignment: CDR1 ENHRY and CDR2 SYGVKD.

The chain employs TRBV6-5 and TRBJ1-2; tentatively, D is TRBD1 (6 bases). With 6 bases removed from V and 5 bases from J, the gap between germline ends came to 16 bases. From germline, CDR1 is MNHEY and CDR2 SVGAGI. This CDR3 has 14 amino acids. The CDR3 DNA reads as TGTGCCAGCAGCTTTGGGGTCCAGGGGTATGGCTACACCTTC. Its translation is CASSFGVQGYGYTF.

The CDR3 DNA follows: TGTGCCAGCAGGAGGACTAGCGGAGGCGAGAAGCAGTACTTC. This encodes CASRRTSGGEKQYF. The genes are TRBV2 and TRBJ2-7; 10 nucleotides agree with TRBD2. CDR3 size: 14 residues. V lost 6 bases to trimming and J lost 8 bases; unmatched junction nucleotides: 10. CDR1 is SNHLY, CDR2 FYNNEI, per germline. Full variable domain (rest looked up from reference TRBV2 and TRBJ2-7): EPEVTQTPSHQVTQMGQEVILRCVPISNHLYFYWYRQILGQKVEFLVSFYNNEISEKSEIFDDQFSVERPDGSNFTLKIRSTKLEDSAMYFCASRRTSGGEKQYFGPGTRLTVT.

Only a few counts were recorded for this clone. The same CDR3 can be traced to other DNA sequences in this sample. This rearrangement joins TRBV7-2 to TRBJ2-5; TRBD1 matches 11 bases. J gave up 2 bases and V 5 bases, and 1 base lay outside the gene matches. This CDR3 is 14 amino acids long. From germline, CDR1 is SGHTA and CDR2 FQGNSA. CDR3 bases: TGTGCCAGCAGCCGGGACAGGGGGCAAGAGACCCAGTACTTC. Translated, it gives CASSRDRGQETQYF.